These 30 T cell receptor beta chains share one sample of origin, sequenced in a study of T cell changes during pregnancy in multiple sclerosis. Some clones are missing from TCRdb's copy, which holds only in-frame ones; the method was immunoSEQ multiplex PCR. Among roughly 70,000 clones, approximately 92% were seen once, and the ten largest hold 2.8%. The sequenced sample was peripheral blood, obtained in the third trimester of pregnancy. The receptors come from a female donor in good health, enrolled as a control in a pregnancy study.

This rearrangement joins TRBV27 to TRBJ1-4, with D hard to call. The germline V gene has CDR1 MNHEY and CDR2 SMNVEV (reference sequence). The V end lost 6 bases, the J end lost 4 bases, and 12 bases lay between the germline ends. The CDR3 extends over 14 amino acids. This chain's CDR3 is CASRPQAFNEKLFF. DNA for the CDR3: TGTGCCAGCAGACCCCAGGCCTTTAATGAAAAACTGTTTTTT.

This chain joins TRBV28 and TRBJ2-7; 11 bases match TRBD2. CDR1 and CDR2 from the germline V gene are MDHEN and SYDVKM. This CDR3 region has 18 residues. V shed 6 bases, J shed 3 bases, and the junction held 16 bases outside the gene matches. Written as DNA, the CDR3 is TGTGCCAGCAGCCGTTTAGCGGGAGGGCCGCGATATTACTACGAGCAGTACTTC. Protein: CASSRLAGGPRYYYEQYF.

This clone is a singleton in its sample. The CDR3 loop reads CAAGSGNQPQHF. CDR3 DNA: TGTGCGGCGGGTTCGGGCAATCAGCCCCAGCATTTT. The V call is TRBV28, the J call TRBJ1-5; D call uncertain. Germline lookup yields CDR1 MDHEN and CDR2 SYDVKM. The CDR3 covers 12 residues.

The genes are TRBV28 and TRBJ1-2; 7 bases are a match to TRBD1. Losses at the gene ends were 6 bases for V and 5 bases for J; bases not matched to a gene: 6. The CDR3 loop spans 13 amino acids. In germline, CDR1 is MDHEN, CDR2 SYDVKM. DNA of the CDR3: TGTGCCAGCAGCCTAGACAGGGAGTATGGCTACACCTTC. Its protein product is CASSLDREYGYTF.

The CDR3 DNA follows: TGTGCCAGCAGCTTGGGCGGCAACACCGGGGAGCTGTTTTTT. This gives the protein CASSLGGNTGELFF. The rearrangement joins TRBV5-4 to TRBJ2-2; D call uncertain. The CDR3 contains 14 residues. Trimming cost V 0 bases and J 2 bases, with 5 bases left between them. Per germline, CDR1 SGHNT and CDR2 YYREEE (reference sequence).

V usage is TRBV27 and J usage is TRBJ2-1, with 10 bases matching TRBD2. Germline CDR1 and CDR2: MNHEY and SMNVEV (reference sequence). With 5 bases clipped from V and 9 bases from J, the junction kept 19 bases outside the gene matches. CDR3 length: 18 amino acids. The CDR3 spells CASSPIRRGLARGSEQFF. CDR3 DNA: TGTGCCAGCAGTCCAATAAGGCGGGGACTAGCGAGAGGGAGTGAGCAGTTCTTC.

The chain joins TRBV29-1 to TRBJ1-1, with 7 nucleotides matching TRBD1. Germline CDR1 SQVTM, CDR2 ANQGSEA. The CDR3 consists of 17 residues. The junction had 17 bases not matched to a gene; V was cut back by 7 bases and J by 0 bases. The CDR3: CSGTSRDRGRMNTEAFF. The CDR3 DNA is TGCAGCGGGACATCCCGGGACAGAGGCAGAATGAACACTGAAGCTTTCTTT.

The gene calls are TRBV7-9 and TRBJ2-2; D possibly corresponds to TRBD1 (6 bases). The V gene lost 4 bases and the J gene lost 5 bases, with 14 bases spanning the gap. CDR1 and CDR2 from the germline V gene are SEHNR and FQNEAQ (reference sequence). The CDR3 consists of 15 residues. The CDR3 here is CASSSPGTRTGELFF. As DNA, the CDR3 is TGTGCCAGCAGCTCGCCCGGGACAAGAACCGGGGAGCTGTTTTTT.

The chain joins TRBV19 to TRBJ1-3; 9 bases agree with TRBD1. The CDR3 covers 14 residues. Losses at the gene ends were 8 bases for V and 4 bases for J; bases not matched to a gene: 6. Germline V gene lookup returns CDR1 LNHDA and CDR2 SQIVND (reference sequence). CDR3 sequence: CASRGTGQGNTIYF. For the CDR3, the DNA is TGTGCCAGTCGTGGGACAGGGCAAGGAAACACCATATATTTT. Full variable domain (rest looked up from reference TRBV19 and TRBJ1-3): DGGITQSPKYLFRKEGQNVTLSCEQNLNHDAMYWYRQDPGQGLRLIYYSQIVNDFQKGDIAEGYSVSREKKESFPLTVTSAQKNPTAFYLCASRGTGQGNTIYFGEGSWLTVV.

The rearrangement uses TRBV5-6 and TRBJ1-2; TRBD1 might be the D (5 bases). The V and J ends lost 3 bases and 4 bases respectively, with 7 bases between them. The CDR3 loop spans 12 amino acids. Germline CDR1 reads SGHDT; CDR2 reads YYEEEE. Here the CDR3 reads CASSSQAYGYTF. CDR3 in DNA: TGTGCCAGCAGCTCACAGGCCTATGGCTACACCTTC.

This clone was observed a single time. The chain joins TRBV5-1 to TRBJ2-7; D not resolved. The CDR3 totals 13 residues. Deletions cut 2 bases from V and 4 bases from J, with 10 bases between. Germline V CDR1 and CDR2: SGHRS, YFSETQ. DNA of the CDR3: TGCGCCAGCAGCTTTGCTCAGAAATACGAGCAGTACTTC. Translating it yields CASSFAQKYEQYF.

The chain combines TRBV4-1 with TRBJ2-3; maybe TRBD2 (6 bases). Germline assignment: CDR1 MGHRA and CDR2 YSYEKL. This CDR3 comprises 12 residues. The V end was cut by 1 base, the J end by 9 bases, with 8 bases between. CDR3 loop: CASSQAGGTQYF. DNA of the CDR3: TGCGCCAGCAGCCAAGCCGGAGGGACGCAGTATTTT.

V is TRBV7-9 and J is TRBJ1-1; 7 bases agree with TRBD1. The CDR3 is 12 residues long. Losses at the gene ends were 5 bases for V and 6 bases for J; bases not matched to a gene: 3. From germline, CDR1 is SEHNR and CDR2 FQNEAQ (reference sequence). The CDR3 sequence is CASSTGESEAFF. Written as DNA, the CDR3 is TGTGCCAGCAGCACAGGGGAGTCTGAAGCTTTCTTT. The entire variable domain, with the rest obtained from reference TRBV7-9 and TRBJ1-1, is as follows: DTGVSQNPRHKITKRGQNVTFRCDPISEHNRLYWYRQTLGQGPEFLTYFQNEAQLEKSRLLSDRFSAERPKGSFSTLEIQRTEQGDSAMYLCASSTGESEAFFGQGTRLTVV.

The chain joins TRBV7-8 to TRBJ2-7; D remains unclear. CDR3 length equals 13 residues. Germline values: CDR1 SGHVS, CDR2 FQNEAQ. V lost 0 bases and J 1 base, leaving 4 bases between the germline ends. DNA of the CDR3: TGTGCCAGCAGCTTAGCAGCTTCCTACGAGCAGTACTTC. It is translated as CASSLAASYEQYF.

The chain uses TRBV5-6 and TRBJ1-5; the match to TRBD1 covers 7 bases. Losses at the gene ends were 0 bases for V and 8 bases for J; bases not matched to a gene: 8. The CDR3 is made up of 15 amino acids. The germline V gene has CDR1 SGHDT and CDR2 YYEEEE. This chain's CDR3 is CASSLARQGWKPQHF. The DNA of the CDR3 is TGTGCCAGCAGCTTGGCGAGACAGGGTTGGAAGCCCCAGCATTTT.

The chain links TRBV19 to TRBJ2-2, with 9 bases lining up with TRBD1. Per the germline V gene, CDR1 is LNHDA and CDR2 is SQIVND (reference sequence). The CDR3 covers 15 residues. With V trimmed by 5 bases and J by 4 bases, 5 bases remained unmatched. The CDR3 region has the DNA TGTGCCAGTAGTCGGACAGGGGCAGGCACCGGGGAGCTGTTTTTT. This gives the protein CASSRTGAGTGELFF.

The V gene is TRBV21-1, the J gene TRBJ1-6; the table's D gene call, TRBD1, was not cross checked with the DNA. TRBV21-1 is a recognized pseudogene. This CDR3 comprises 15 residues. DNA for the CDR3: TGTGCCAGCAGCAGGGCGACAGGGGATAATTCACCCCTCCACTTT. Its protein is CASSRATGDNSPLHF.

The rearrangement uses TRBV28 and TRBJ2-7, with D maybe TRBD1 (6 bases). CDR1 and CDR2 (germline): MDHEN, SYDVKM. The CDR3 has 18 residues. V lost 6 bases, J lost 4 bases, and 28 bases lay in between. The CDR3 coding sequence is TGTGCCAGCAGACCCCAGGGGCCCGACTGCCCGTGTATGTACGAGCAGTACTTC. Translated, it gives CASRPQGPDCPCMYEQYF.

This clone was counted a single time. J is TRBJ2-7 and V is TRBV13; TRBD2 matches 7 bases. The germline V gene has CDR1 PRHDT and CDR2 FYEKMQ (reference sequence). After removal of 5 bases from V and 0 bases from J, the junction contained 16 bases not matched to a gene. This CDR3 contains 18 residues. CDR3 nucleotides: TGTGCCAGCAGCCCCATCCCTTGGAATAGCGGGTCCTCCTACGAGCAGTACTTC. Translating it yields CASSPIPWNSGSSYEQYF.

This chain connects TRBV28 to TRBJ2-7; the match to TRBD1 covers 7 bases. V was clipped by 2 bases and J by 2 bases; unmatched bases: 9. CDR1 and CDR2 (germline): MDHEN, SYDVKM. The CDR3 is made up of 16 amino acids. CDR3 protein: CASSLADRVSPYEQYF. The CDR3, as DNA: TGTGCCAGCAGTTTAGCTGACAGGGTGTCACCCTACGAGCAGTACTTC.

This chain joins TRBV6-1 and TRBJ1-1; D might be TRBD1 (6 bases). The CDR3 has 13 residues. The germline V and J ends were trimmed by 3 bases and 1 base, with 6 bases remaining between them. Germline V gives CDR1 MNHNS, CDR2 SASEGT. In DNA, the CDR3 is TGTGCCAGCAGTGACAGGGGGAACACTGAAGCTTTCTTT. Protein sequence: CASSDRGNTEAFF.

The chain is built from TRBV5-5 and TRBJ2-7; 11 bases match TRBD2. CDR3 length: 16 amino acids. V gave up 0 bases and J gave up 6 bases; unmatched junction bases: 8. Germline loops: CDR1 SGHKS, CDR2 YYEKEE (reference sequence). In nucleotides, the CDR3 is TGTGCCAGCAGCTTGGACCTTAGCGGGGGGGGCTTCGAGCAGTACTTC. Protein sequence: CASSLDLSGGGFEQYF.

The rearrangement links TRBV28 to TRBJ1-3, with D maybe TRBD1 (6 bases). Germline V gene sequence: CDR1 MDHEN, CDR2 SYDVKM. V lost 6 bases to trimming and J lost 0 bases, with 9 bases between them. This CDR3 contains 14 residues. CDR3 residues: CASRQGSSGNTIYF. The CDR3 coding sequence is TGTGCCAGCAGGCAGGGGTCCTCTGGAAACACCATATATTTT.

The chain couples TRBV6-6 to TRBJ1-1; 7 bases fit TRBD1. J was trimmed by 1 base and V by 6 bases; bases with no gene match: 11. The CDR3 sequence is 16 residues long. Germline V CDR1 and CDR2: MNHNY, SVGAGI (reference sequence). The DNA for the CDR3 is TGTGCCAGCAGCTCCCCTCGACAGGGAAAGAACACTGAAGCTTTCTTT. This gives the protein CASSSPRQGKNTEAFF.

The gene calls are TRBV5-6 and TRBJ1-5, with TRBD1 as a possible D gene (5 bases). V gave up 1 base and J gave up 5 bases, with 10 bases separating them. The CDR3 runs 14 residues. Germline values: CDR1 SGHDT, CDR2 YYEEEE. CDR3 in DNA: TGTGCCAGCAGCTTGTGGGGCACCTATCAGCCCCAGCATTTT. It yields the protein CASSLWGTYQPQHF.

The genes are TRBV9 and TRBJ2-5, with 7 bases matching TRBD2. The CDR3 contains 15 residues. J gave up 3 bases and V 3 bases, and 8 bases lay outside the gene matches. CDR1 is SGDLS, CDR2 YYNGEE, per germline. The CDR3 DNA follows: TGTGCCAGCAGCGGAGGACTAGGGTCGGAAGAGACCCAGTACTTC. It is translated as CASSGGLGSEETQYF.

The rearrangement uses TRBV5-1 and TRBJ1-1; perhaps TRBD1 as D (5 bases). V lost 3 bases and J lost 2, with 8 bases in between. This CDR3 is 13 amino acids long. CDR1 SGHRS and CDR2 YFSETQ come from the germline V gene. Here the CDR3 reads CASSSTGNTEAFF. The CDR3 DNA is TGCGCCAGCAGCTCTACAGGAAACACTGAAGCTTTCTTT.

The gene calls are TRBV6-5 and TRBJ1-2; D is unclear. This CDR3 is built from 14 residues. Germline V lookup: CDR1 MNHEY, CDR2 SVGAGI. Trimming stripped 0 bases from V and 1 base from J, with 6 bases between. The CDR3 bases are TGTGCCAGCAGTTACTCCGTATTTAACTATGGCTACACCTTC. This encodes CASSYSVFNYGYTF.

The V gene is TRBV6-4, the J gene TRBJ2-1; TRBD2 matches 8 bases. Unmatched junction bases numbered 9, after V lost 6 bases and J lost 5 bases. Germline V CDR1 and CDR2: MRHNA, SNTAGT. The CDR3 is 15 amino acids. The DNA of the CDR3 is TGTGCCAGCAGGAGGGTTAGCGGGAACAACAATGAGCAGTTCTTC. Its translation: CASRRVSGNNNEQFF.

Here the CDR3 DNA reads TGTGCCAGCAGTCAGGGGGCGTCTTCAGATACGCAGTATTTT. Translating gives CASSQGASSDTQYF. The gene calls are TRBV7-9 and TRBJ2-3; 8 bases map to TRBD1. Germline CDR1 and CDR2: SEHNR and FQNEAQ (reference sequence). V was pared by 6 bases and J by 4 bases, with 6 bases of the junction left unmatched. CDR3 length: 14 residues.